This T cell receptor beta chain was found in a study of blood T cell repertoires in COVID-19 (TCRdb year 2020). As for the study more broadly: Collaborator samples came from the United States, Italy and Spain and covered acute and convalescent phases of COVID-19. The material from the prospective study consisted of cDNA or gDNA derived from T cells, B-cell-depleted T cells, or PBMCs. The dataset comprised deeply sampled blood TCRbeta repertoires from subjects exposed to, actively infected with, or recovered from COVID-19. The repertoires were released in a freely available public database meant as a resource for research on the immune response to SARS-CoV-2. The samples were drawn from two sources: the first 160 participants of the ongoing ImmuneRACE study, and 1,254 subjects contributed by 6 global collaborators. Sample metadata almost always included a de-identified subject ID, COVID-19 status, age in years and sex. Where available, HLA class I and class II types were taken from metadata supplied by the sample provider and were not determined by assay-based typing. General findings and caveats noted by the study authors: Clinical and demographic metadata were provided uncurated, with the amount varying by source and participant.

TCRbeta CDR3 regions were amplified from genomic DNA by means of the immunoSEQ Assay, a bias-controlled multiplex PCR. In the source study's methods: Nucleated cell counts per sample were estimated from amplification of reference gene primers within the assay. Sequence reads were collapsed and filtered to measure the absolute abundance of every unique TCRbeta CDR3 rearrangement. For each sample, productive Simpson clonality was calculated by taking the square root of Simpson's diversity index across productive rearrangements. Drawn from immuneACCESS, this table holds only the in-frame rearrangements with V and J called that TCRdb kept. Clones are partly lost; checked studies trace under half to an unresolved V gene and leave the rest unexplained. V, J and clone size were drawn from that table, and D and trimming were deduced from the DNA. A total of some 270,000 clones appear in this sample, 85% to 90% of them only once. The top ten constitute 2% to 2.5% of the sample.

In Seattle, one collaborating source enrolled patients while the infection was active and tracked those patients longitudinally over the course of disease. Collaborating institutions collected whole blood in K2EDTA tubes following their own protocols. For TCRbeta analysis, collaborators shipped samples as frozen whole blood, isolated PBMCs, or DNA extracted from either of those sample types. Points on this clone: Its antigen is still unknown. Base qualities are missing; no much larger clone stands one base away.

The clonotype was recovered from a woman aged 55-69 years with COVID-19, enrolled during active disease. The sequencing input was peripheral blood.

The CDR3 region: CASSPDSNEQFF. The sequence in DNA is TGTGCCAGCAGCCCTGACAGCAATGAGCAGTTCTTC. This chain is built from TRBV7-9 and TRBJ2-1; matching of 5 bases hints at TRBD1 as the D gene. From the cysteine through the phenylalanine, the CDR3 covers 12 amino acids. Just CDR3 DNA is preserved here, 36 bases in frame from base 1. V sheds 5 bases and J sheds 6 bases, leaving 8 bases between their ends. Based on the germline V gene (reference sequence), the CDR1 and CDR2 sequences are SEHNR and FQNEAQ.